The sequence of this T cell receptor beta chain was determined in a study of cytomegalovirus exposure and HLA in healthy donors. Notes on the study in general: Presence/absence results assume similar sequencing depth per donor, which may not hold. Researchers catalogued approximately 160 TCR beta chains as cytomegalovirus-associated.

The ends were cut back, 4 bases at V and 1 base at J, with 12 bases in the middle. The CDR3 length is 15 residues. CDR1 and CDR2 from the germline V gene are SGHRS and YFSETQ. Nominally healthy donors provided the samples, though records likely missed some immune exposures. This clone came up once. Its target is not known. The PCR made use of 60 Vbeta and 13 Jbeta primers. The repertoire was sequenced with immunoSEQ multiplex PCR; TCRdb's copy has only in-frame clones and lacks some. The sample records 150,000 to 200,000 clones, roughly 80% being singletons. The sequenced material came from PBMCs. V usage is TRBV5-1 and J usage is TRBJ2-1; unclear D gene. The clonotype was recovered from a man younger than 35 in good health and CMV-seronegative. The CDR3 nucleotides read TGCGCCAGCAGCCCAATAGCCGGTTCCTACAATGAGCAGTTCTTC. It encodes CASSPIAGSYNEQFF.